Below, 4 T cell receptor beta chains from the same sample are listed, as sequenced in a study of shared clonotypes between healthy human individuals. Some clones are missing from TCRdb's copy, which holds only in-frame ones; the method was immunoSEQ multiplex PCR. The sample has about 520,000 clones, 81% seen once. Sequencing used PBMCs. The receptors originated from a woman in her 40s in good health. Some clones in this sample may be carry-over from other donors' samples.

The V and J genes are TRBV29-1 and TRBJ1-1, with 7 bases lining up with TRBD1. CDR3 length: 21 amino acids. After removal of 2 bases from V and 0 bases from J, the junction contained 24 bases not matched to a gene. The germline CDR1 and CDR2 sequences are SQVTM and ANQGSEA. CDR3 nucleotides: TGCAGCGTTGAATATAGTGACAGGGTTAGCCCGCGAGGGATCATGAACACTGAAGCTTTCTTT. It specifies CSVEYSDRVSPRGIMNTEAFF.

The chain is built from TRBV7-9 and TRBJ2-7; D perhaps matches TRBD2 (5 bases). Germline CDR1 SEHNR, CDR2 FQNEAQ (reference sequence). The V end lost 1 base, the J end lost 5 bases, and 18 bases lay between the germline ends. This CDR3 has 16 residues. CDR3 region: CASSLDYGGEGNEQYF. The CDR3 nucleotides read TGTGCCAGCAGCTTAGATTATGGCGGAGAGGGCAACGAGCAGTACTTC.

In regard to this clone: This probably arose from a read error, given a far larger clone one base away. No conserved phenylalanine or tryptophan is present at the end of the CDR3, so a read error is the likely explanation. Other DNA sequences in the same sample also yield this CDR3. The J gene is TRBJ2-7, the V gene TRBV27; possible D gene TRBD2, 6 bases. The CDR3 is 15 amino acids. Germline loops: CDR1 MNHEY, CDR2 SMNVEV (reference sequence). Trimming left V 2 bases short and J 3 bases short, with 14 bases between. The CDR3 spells CASSLGGMGYYEQYL. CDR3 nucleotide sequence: TGTGCCAGCAGTTTAGGGGGGATGGGGTACTACGAGCAGTACTTA.

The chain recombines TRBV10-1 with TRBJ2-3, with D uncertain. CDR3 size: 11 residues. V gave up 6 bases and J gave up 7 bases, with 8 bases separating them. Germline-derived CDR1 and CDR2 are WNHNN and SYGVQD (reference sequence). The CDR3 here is CASSPPNTQYF. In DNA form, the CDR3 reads TGCGCCAGCAGCCCCCCGAATACGCAGTATTTT.